A single sample gave rise to the 20 T cell receptor beta chains below, sequenced in a study of blood T cell repertoires in COVID-19. Some clones are missing from TCRdb's copy, which holds only in-frame ones; the method was immunoSEQ multiplex PCR. The sample contains about 72,000 clones, around 78% of which appear only once. Sequencing input: peripheral blood. Receptor source: a woman older than 75 with acute or convalescent COVID-19.

J is TRBJ1-2 and V is TRBV19; the D gene is possibly TRBD1 (5 bases). CDR3 length equals 14 residues. V lost 2 bases, J lost 5 bases, and 12 bases lay in between. Germline assignment: CDR1 LNHDA and CDR2 SQIVND (reference sequence). CDR3 nucleotide sequence: TGTGCCAGTAGTATAATGGGGCAAGGGTATGGCTACACCTTC. As protein: CASSIMGQGYGYTF.

The rearrangement links TRBV5-5 to TRBJ1-5, with 10 bases lining up with TRBD1. The CDR3 consists of 16 residues. The ends lost 0 bases at V and 4 bases at J; junction bases unmatched: 4. Germline V gene sequence: CDR1 SGHKS, CDR2 YYEKEE (reference sequence). The DNA of the CDR3 is TGTGCCAGCAGCTTGGGGGGACAGGGGAGGAATCAGCCCCAGCATTTT. Translation gives CASSLGGQGRNQPQHF.

The rearrangement links TRBV4-1 to TRBJ2-3, with no clear D. The CDR3 runs to 19 residues. The ends were cut back, 0 bases at V and 4 bases at J, with 23 bases in the middle. Germline values: CDR1 MGHRA, CDR2 YSYEKL. CDR3 DNA sequence: TGCGCCAGCAGCCAAGATGCGCTGCGCTCCTTCCTGCCTTCAGATACGCAGTATTTT. Protein: CASSQDALRSFLPSDTQYF.

CDR3 DNA sequence: TGTGCCAGCCGGGCGTCAGGGGGAGAGACCCAGTACTTC. It yields the protein CASRASGGETQYF. V gene TRBV6-5 combines with J gene TRBJ2-5; 7 bases map to TRBD1. The CDR3 is 13 amino acids. The germline CDR1 and CDR2 sequences are MNHEY and SVGAGI. Trimming took 8 bases from V and 4 from J; bases not matched to a gene: 7.

The CDR3 nucleotides read TGTGCCAGCAGTTCTAGCGGGAGTCGCGCAGATACGCAGTATTTT. This translates into CASSSSGSRADTQYF. The rearrangement joins TRBV7-6 to TRBJ2-3; 10 positions match TRBD2. V lost 6 bases, J lost 4 bases, and 7 bases stayed unmatched. Germline V lookup: CDR1 SGHVS, CDR2 FNYEAQ. The CDR3 has 15 amino acids. The entire variable domain, with the rest obtained from reference TRBV7-6 and TRBJ2-3, is as follows: GAGVSQSPRYKVTKRGQDVALRCDPISGHVSLYWYRQALGQGPEFLTYFNYEAQQDKSGLPNDRFSAERPEGSISTLTIQRTEQRDSAMYRCASSSSGSRADTQYFGPGTRLTVL.

V usage is TRBV5-6 and J usage is TRBJ2-2, with 8 bases aligning to TRBD1. V was clipped by 5 bases and J by 2 bases; unmatched bases: 5. Germline CDR1 SGHDT, CDR2 YYEEEE. The length of the CDR3 is 15 residues. The CDR3 DNA reads TGTGCCAGCAGACCACAGGGGGTAAACACCGGGGAGCTGTTTTTT. It yields the protein CASRPQGVNTGELFF.

The rearrangement links TRBV15 to TRBJ2-3; 13 nucleotides align to TRBD2. Germline CDR1 LNHNV, CDR2 YYDKDF (reference sequence). Trimming at V came to 2 bases and at J to 6 bases, leaving 8 bases not matched to a gene. There are 17 residues in the CDR3. CDR3 DNA: TGTGCCACCAGCAGACACGGACTAGCGGGAGTGGGGGATACGCAGTATTTT. Residues: CATSRHGLAGVGDTQYF.

This sequence joins TRBV6-1 and TRBJ1-3, with D possibly TRBD1 on 5 matching bases. The CDR3 loop spans 15 amino acids. V dropped 3 bases and J dropped 0 bases, with 9 bases sitting between them. Per the germline V gene, CDR1 is MNHNS and CDR2 is SASEGT. CDR3 protein: CASSESDSSGNTIYF. In nucleotides, the CDR3 is TGTGCCAGCAGTGAGAGCGACAGCTCTGGAAACACCATATATTTT.

V and J are TRBV4-1 and TRBJ2-1; 9 nucleotides align to TRBD2. The CDR3 is made up of 15 amino acids. The germline V gene has CDR1 MGHRA and CDR2 YSYEKL. V was pared by 0 bases and J by 7 bases, with 4 bases of the junction left unmatched. The CDR3 protein is CASSQERLAGNEQFF. The CDR3 nucleotides read TGCGCCAGCAGCCAAGAGAGGCTAGCGGGAAATGAGCAGTTCTTC.

The V call is TRBV6-5, the J call TRBJ2-7; TRBD1 agrees at 9 bases. V gave up 6 bases and J gave up 3 bases; unmatched junction bases: 6. The germline V gene encodes CDR1 MNHEY and CDR2 SVGAGI. The CDR3 sequence is 14 residues long. CDR3 sequence (DNA): TGTGCCAGCAGGAAAGGGACAGGGCTCTACGAGCAGTACTTC. It specifies CASRKGTGLYEQYF.

This clone was seen only once. This rearrangement joins TRBV9 to TRBJ2-1, with 9 bases fitting TRBD1. The CDR3 extends over 17 amino acids. Trimming cost V 4 bases and J 1 base; bases outside gene matches: 9. Germline CDR1 and CDR2: SGDLS and YYNGEE. This chain's CDR3 is CASSFLGTGLSYNEQFF. The CDR3 nucleotides are TGTGCCAGCAGCTTCCTCGGGACAGGGTTATCCTACAATGAGCAGTTCTTC.

The V and J genes are TRBV2 and TRBJ1-2, with TRBD1 identical over 8 bases. After removal of 9 bases from V and 3 bases from J, the junction contained 9 bases not matched to a gene. There are 14 residues in the CDR3. Looked up from germline, CDR1 is SNHLY and CDR2 is FYNNEI. The CDR3 sequence: CARMSRGLDYGYTF. DNA of the CDR3: TGTGCCAGAATGTCCAGGGGGCTCGACTATGGCTACACCTTC. Drawing the rest from reference TRBV2 and TRBJ1-2, the complete variable domain is EPEVTQTPSHQVTQMGQEVILRCVPISNHLYFYWYRQILGQKVEFLVSFYNNEISEKSEIFDDQFSVERPDGSNFTLKIRSTKLEDSAMYFCARMSRGLDYGYTFGSGTRLTVV.

The rearrangement links TRBV9 to TRBJ2-5; a possible D gene is TRBD2 (7 bases). The CDR3 has 15 residues. Germline V gene sequence: CDR1 SGDLS, CDR2 YYNGEE. Trimming removed 0 bases at V and 5 bases at J, with 14 bases between. The CDR3 reads CASSVEGGELETQYF. The CDR3 coding sequence is TGTGCCAGCAGCGTAGAAGGGGGGGAGTTGGAGACCCAGTACTTC.

The chain is built from TRBV7-9 and TRBJ1-2, with D perhaps TRBD1 (6 bases). Germline loops: CDR1 SEHNR, CDR2 FQNEAQ (reference sequence). This CDR3 is 12 amino acids long. The V and J ends lost 5 bases and 5 bases respectively, with 9 bases between them. CDR3 bases: TGTGCCAGCAGCGAAGGACAGTATGGCTACACCTTC. It is translated as CASSEGQYGYTF.

CDR3 loop: CASSEVSLLLSDEQYF. The CDR3 bases are TGTGCCAGCAGTGAAGTGAGCCTGCTCCTCTCGGACGAGCAGTACTTC. V usage is TRBV2 and J usage is TRBJ2-7; D remains ambiguous. V was shortened by 1 base and J by 5 bases, with 18 bases between the two germline ends. Germline CDR1 is SNHLY and CDR2 is FYNNEI. The CDR3 loop spans 16 amino acids.

The chain links TRBV19 to TRBJ2-6, with TRBD1 matching 9 bases. CDR3 length equals 18 residues. With 7 bases clipped from V and 0 bases from J, the junction kept 10 bases outside the gene matches. Germline V gene sequence: CDR1 LNHDA, CDR2 SQIVND (reference sequence). CDR3: CASILTGGSFSGANVLTF. The CDR3 DNA reads TGTGCCAGTATTCTTACAGGGGGCTCTTTCTCTGGGGCCAACGTCCTGACTTTC.

The DNA of the CDR3 is TGTGCCAGCGTCCCCCAGGGGCGTCCCGAGCAGTACTTC. Protein sequence: CASVPQGRPEQYF. The chain recombines TRBV28 with TRBJ2-7; D might be TRBD1 (6 bases). This CDR3 contains 13 residues. V was cut by 8 bases and J by 6 bases, with 17 bases left in between. CDR1 and CDR2 from the germline V gene are MDHEN and SYDVKM.

The chain employs TRBV4-2 and TRBJ2-1; D perhaps matches TRBD1 (6 bases). The germline V gene has CDR1 LGHNA and CDR2 YNFKEQ. V dropped 0 bases and J dropped 1 base, with 10 bases sitting between them. The CDR3 length is 16 residues. The CDR3 spells CASSQEVRGSYNEQFF. The CDR3 nucleotides are TGTGCCAGCAGCCAAGAAGTAAGGGGGTCCTACAATGAGCAGTTCTTC.

This clone has just one count. The rearrangement links TRBV3-1 (or the pseudogene TRBV3-2) to TRBJ1-4; D perhaps matches TRBD1 (5 bases). Looked up from germline, CDR1 is LGHDT and CDR2 is YNNKEL (reference sequence). The CDR3 has 15 residues. The ends were cut back, 4 bases at V and 3 bases at J, with 12 bases in the middle. CDR3 DNA: TGTGCCAGCAGCCCAAGCAGGGTGGCTAATGAAAAACTGTTTTTT. This sequence encodes CASSPSRVANEKLFF.

In this sample, this clone turned up a few times. CDR3 residues: CAIRGGNSGNTIYF. In nucleotides, the CDR3 is TGTGCCATCAGGGGGGGTAACTCTGGAAACACCATATATTTT. The chain joins TRBV10-3 to TRBJ1-3, with D maybe TRBD1 (5 bases). Germline CDR1 ENHRY, CDR2 SYGVKD. This CDR3 spans 14 amino acids. The germline V and J ends were trimmed by 6 bases and 0 bases, with 9 bases remaining between them.